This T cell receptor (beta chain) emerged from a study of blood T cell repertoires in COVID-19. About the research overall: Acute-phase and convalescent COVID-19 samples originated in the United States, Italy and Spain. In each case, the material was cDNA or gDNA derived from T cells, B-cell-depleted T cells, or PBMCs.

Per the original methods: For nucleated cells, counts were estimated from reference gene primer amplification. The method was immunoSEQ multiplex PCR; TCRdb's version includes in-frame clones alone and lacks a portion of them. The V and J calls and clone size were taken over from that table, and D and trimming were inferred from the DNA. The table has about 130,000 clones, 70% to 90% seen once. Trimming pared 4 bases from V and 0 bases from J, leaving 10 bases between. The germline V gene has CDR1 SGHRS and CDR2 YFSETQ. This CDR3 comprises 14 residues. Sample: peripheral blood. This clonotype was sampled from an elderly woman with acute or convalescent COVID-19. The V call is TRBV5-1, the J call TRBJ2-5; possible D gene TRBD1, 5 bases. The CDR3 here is CASSIQDNQETQYF. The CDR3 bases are TGCGCCAGCAGCATTCAGGACAACCAAGAGACCCAGTACTTC.